Following are 27 T cell receptor beta chains from one sample sequenced in a study of cytomegalovirus exposure and HLA in healthy donors. 13 Jbeta primers and 60 Vbeta primers were used for the PCR. Sequencing used immunoSEQ multiplex PCR; TCRdb keeps in-frame clones, though not all of them. The table has about 96,000 clones, 60% to 75% seen once. The sequenced sample consisted of PBMCs. The origin of the receptors is a female donor in good health and CMV-seropositive.

The genes are TRBV4-1 and TRBJ2-1; TRBD2 matches at 13 bases. Germline V gene lookup returns CDR1 MGHRA and CDR2 YSYEKL. The CDR3 totals 18 residues. V lost 2 bases and J lost 8; bases outside the gene matches: 12. As DNA, the CDR3 is TGCGCCAGCAGCCAAACCGGACTAGCGGGAGTCGAAATCCATGAGCAGTTCTTC. Translation: CASSQTGLAGVEIHEQFF.

This chain joins TRBV25-1 and TRBJ1-1, with 7 positions matching TRBD1. There are 14 residues in the CDR3. Germline lookup yields CDR1 MGHDK and CDR2 SYGVNS. After removal of 6 bases from V and 11 bases from J, the junction contained 15 bases not matched to a gene. The CDR3 nucleotides read TGTGCCAGCAGCCCTCAGGGGGTTAGCCGAAAGGCTTTCTTT. Translation: CASSPQGVSRKAFF.

Only one count was recorded for this clone. This chain joins TRBV2 and TRBJ1-3, with D uncertain. CDR1 and CDR2 from the germline V gene are SNHLY and FYNNEI. The V end lost 8 bases, the J end lost 0 bases, and 8 bases lay between the germline ends. The CDR3 covers 13 residues. CDR3 coding DNA: TGTGCCAGCCTATCAAGCTCTGGAAACACCATATATTTT. Translation gives CASLSSSGNTIYF.

This clone was seen just once. The V call is TRBV10-3, the J call TRBJ2-1, with 11 bases lining up with TRBD2. The V gene end was trimmed by 3 bases and the J gene end by 4 bases; junction bases not matched to a gene: 2. Germline CDR1 reads ENHRY; CDR2 reads SYGVKD. The CDR3 loop spans 15 amino acids. For the CDR3, the DNA is TGTGCCATCAGTGAACTAGCGGGGGAATACAATGAGCAGTTCTTC. This translates into CAISELAGEYNEQFF.

This clone was counted once. The genes are TRBV11-2 and TRBJ2-2, with 7 nucleotides matching TRBD1. This CDR3 is built from 15 residues. The junction had 8 bases not matched to a gene; V was cut back by 5 bases and J by 5 bases. Germline assignment: CDR1 SGHAT and CDR2 FQNNGV. CDR3 loop: CASSTHRGRTGELFF. Here the CDR3 DNA reads TGTGCCAGCAGCACTCACAGGGGAAGGACCGGGGAGCTGTTTTTT.

The chain carries TRBV12-5 and TRBJ1-1; D not resolved. CDR1 LGHNT and CDR2 FRNRAP come from the germline V gene. V was pared by 7 bases and J by 1 base, with 16 bases between. The CDR3 is 15 amino acids. The CDR3 region has the DNA TGTGCTAGTGCCAACCCCCAAGGGAGGAACACTGAAGCTTTCTTT. This gives the protein CASANPQGRNTEAFF.

The V gene is TRBV14, the J gene TRBJ1-4; 9 bases map to TRBD1. This CDR3 region has 15 residues. Germline V lookup: CDR1 SGHDN, CDR2 FVKESK. V lost 4 bases, J lost 12 bases, and 12 bases stayed unmatched. CDR3 loop: CASSPPGGQGGELFF. The CDR3 DNA sequence: TGTGCCAGCAGCCCCCCAGGGGGACAGGGAGGGGAACTGTTTTTT. Full variable domain (remainder filled in from reference TRBV14 and TRBJ1-4): EAGVTQFPSHSVIEKGQTVTLRCDPISGHDNLYWYRRVMGKEIKFLLHFVKESKQDESGMPNNRFLAERTGGTYSTLKVQPAELEDSGVYFCASSPPGGQGGELFFGSGTQLSVL.

This clone was counted between two and nine times. The chain carries TRBV28 and TRBJ2-2, with 8 bases matching TRBD1. Trimming at V came to 8 bases and at J to 3 bases, leaving 5 bases not matched to a gene. Germline assignment: CDR1 MDHEN and CDR2 SYDVKM. CDR3 size: 14 residues. The CDR3 DNA is TGTGCCAGCCGATGGACAGGGCACACCGGGGAGCTGTTTTTT. This sequence encodes CASRWTGHTGELFF.

The count of this clone is one. The chain combines TRBV14 with TRBJ1-4; TRBD1 agrees at 7 bases. Germline CDR1 SGHDN, CDR2 FVKESK. CDR3 length: 15 residues. The J segment lost 7 bases and the V segment lost 0 bases, leaving 5 bases of the junction unmatched. CDR3 bases: TGTGCCAGCAGCCAAGAAGGGACAGTCGCTGAAAAACTGTTTTTT. It is translated as CASSQEGTVAEKLFF.

The CDR3 loop reads CASSESGNTIYF. The CDR3 nucleotides are TGTGCCAGCAGTGAGAGTGGAAACACCATATATTTT. The chain employs TRBV25-1 and TRBJ1-3; D uncertain. The CDR3 sequence is 12 residues long. V lost 3 bases and J 3 bases, leaving 3 bases between the germline ends. Germline loops: CDR1 MGHDK, CDR2 SYGVNS.

This clone was detected only once. The chain carries TRBV29-1 and TRBJ2-1; 14 bases match TRBD2. Trimming at V came to 1 base and at J to 1 base, leaving 3 bases not matched to a gene. Germline values: CDR1 SQVTM, CDR2 ANQGSEA. The CDR3 is 17 residues long. CDR3 bases: TGCAGCGTTGAAGGGACTAGCGGGGGGAGTTCCTACAATGAGCAGTTCTTC. Its translation is CSVEGTSGGSSYNEQFF.

The chain is built from TRBV4-1 and TRBJ2-1, with 8 bases identical to TRBD1. The CDR3 is 15 amino acids. V lost 6 bases and J lost 8; bases outside the gene matches: 12. The germline gives CDR1 MGHRA, CDR2 YSYEKL. The CDR3 DNA follows: TGCGCCAGCAGTCGAACCCAAGACAGGGGACATGAGCAGTTCTTC. This encodes CASSRTQDRGHEQFF.

The chain is built from TRBV4-1 and TRBJ1-5; D gene unclear. Germline V gene data show CDR1 as MGHRA and CDR2 as YSYEKL. CDR3 size: 13 residues. The germline V and J ends were trimmed by 1 base and 5 bases, with 6 bases remaining between them. The CDR3 DNA sequence: TGCGCCAGCAGCCAAGTTATCTATCAGCCCCAGCATTTT. Its translation: CASSQVIYQPQHF.

The rearrangement links TRBV7-2 to TRBJ2-5, with 8 bases matching TRBD1. Germline V gene lookup returns CDR1 SGHTA and CDR2 FQGNSA. The CDR3 is 16 residues long. Unmatched junction bases numbered 3, after V lost 0 bases and J lost 0 bases. CDR3: CASSLATRGHQETQYF. For the CDR3, the DNA is TGTGCCAGCAGCTTAGCGACCAGGGGGCACCAAGAGACCCAGTACTTC. Complete variable domain (other parts from reference TRBV7-2 and TRBJ2-5): GAGVSQSPSNKVTEKGKDVELRCDPISGHTALYWYRQSLGQGLEFLIYFQGNSAPDKSGLPSDRFSAERTGGSVSTLTIQRTQQEDSAVYLCASSLATRGHQETQYFGPGTRLLVL.

V gene TRBV6-5 combines with J gene TRBJ1-5; the D gene is possibly TRBD1 (6 bases). The CDR3 extends over 13 amino acids. V was cut by 6 bases and J by 6 bases, with 12 bases left in between. Germline CDR1 is MNHEY and CDR2 is SVGAGI. CDR3 bases: TGTGCCAGCAGCCTAGGGGGGGGTCAGCCCCAGCATTTT. Translated, it gives CASSLGGGQPQHF.

The chain is built from TRBV11-2 and TRBJ2-5, with D unresolved. Germline V gene sequence: CDR1 SGHAT, CDR2 FQNNGV. The CDR3 contains 12 residues. Trimming left V 0 bases short and J 4 bases short, with 3 bases between. The CDR3 loop is CASSLDRETQYF. CDR3 DNA sequence: TGTGCCAGCAGCTTAGATCGAGAGACCCAGTACTTC.

Points on this clone: This sample also contains other DNA sequences that code for the same CDR3. The chain has TRBV19 and TRBJ1-5, with D perhaps TRBD1 (5 bases). The germline gives CDR1 LNHDA, CDR2 SQIVND (reference sequence). CDR3 length: 14 amino acids. Trimming pared 5 bases from V and 2 bases from J, leaving 10 bases between. CDR3 sequence reads: CASSGGGGNQPQHF. The DNA for the CDR3 is TGTGCCAGTAGTGGCGGGGGGGGCAATCAGCCCCAGCATTTT.

This clone was seen a single time. This rearrangement joins TRBV29-1 to TRBJ2-7; D uncertain. CDR3 length: 11 amino acids. Germline-derived CDR1 and CDR2 are SQVTM and ANQGSEA. Trimming removed 7 bases at V and 3 bases at J, with 10 bases between. For the CDR3, the DNA is TGCAGCGCGCGACAAGGCTACGAGCAGTACTTC. It yields the protein CSARQGYEQYF.

The V gene is TRBV11-1, the J gene TRBJ2-1; D remains ambiguous. The CDR3 runs to 14 residues. The V end was cut by 2 bases, the J end by 8 bases, with 13 bases between. Germline V CDR1 and CDR2: SGHAT, FQDESV (reference sequence). The CDR3 sequence: CASSLPQRLYEQFF. As DNA, the CDR3 is TGTGCCAGCAGCTTACCGCAGAGGCTATATGAGCAGTTCTTC.

The chain recombines TRBV7-2 with TRBJ2-1, with 15 bases aligning to TRBD2. V trimming: 3 bases; J trimming: 7 bases; junction bases outside the gene matches: 4. Germline CDR1 and CDR2: SGHTA and FQGNSA. There are 16 residues in the CDR3. CDR3 DNA sequence: TGTGCCAGCAGCTTGGGGGGACTAGCGGGAGGTAATGAGCAGTTCTTC. It codes for CASSLGGLAGGNEQFF.

This clone was recorded only once. The chain combines TRBV30 with TRBJ1-6; TRBD1 aligns across 8 bases. The V and J ends lost 3 bases and 6 bases, in that order; junction bases with no gene match: 10. Germline CDR1 and CDR2: GTSNPN and SVGIG (reference sequence). The CDR3 consists of 16 residues. CDR3 amino acids: CAWSVKPGQANSPLHF. CDR3 DNA sequence: TGTGCCTGGAGCGTCAAACCGGGACAGGCTAATTCACCCCTCCACTTT.

This chain links TRBV7-9 with TRBJ1-1; TRBD1 is a possible D gene (6 bases). Trimming cost V 4 bases and J 1 base, with 10 bases left between them. Germline lookup yields CDR1 SEHNR and CDR2 FQNEAQ (reference sequence). CDR3 length: 14 residues. The CDR3 sequence: CASSSPDRNTEAFF. As DNA, the CDR3 is TGTGCCAGCAGCTCCCCGGACAGGAACACTGAAGCTTTCTTT.

The chain has TRBV6-1 and TRBJ2-2; D not resolved. V was trimmed by 6 bases and J by 6 bases, leaving 11 bases between them. The CDR3 runs to 13 residues. Germline V CDR1 and CDR2: MNHNS, SASEGT. The CDR3 region is CASRMVEPGELFF. The CDR3 coding sequence is TGTGCCAGCAGGATGGTCGAGCCCGGGGAGCTGTTTTTT.

V gene TRBV7-2 combines with J gene TRBJ1-2, with 7 positions matching TRBD1. The ends lost 5 bases at V and 6 bases at J; junction bases unmatched: 6. Per the germline V gene, CDR1 is SGHTA and CDR2 is FQGNSA. The CDR3 totals 13 residues. This CDR3 reads CASSVDRDNGYTF. CDR3 in DNA: TGTGCCAGCAGCGTTGACAGGGACAATGGCTACACCTTC. The full variable domain, with the rest looked up from reference TRBV7-2 and TRBJ1-2, is GAGVSQSPSNKVTEKGKDVELRCDPISGHTALYWYRQSLGQGLEFLIYFQGNSAPDKSGLPSDRFSAERTGGSVSTLTIQRTQQEDSAVYLCASSVDRDNGYTFGSGTRLTVV.

The DNA for the CDR3 is TGTGCCAGCAGTTACGGCCGGAACACTGAAGCTTTCTTT. Its protein product is CASSYGRNTEAFF. The chain has TRBV6-5 and TRBJ1-1; D gene ambiguous. Per germline, CDR1 MNHEY and CDR2 SVGAGI. The germline V and J ends were trimmed by 2 bases and 1 base, with 5 bases remaining between them. This CDR3 is built from 13 residues.

This clone has a handful of counts. CDR3 in DNA: TGTGCCAGCACCGGACCAGGGCACTACGAGCAGTACTTC. Translating gives CASTGPGHYEQYF. The rearrangement uses TRBV6-5 and TRBJ2-7; possible D gene TRBD1, 5 bases. Germline V lookup: CDR1 MNHEY, CDR2 SVGAGI. The CDR3 is 13 residues long. V gave up 7 bases and J gave up 3 bases, with 13 bases separating them.

The CDR3 sequence is CASSLQGAIGYTF. The CDR3 region has the DNA TGTGCCAGCAGCTTACAGGGGGCGATTGGCTACACCTTC. The V gene is TRBV5-6, the J gene TRBJ1-2, with TRBD1 matching 9 bases. Germline V gene lookup returns CDR1 SGHDT and CDR2 YYEEEE. With 2 bases clipped from V and 7 bases from J, the junction kept 3 bases outside the gene matches. This CDR3 has 13 amino acids.